One sample yielded the 8 T cell receptor beta chains listed below, sequenced in a study of blood T cells in healthy people across ages. Combining a sample-barcoded 5' primer with a J-beta primer mix, a second PCR ran for 7 to 11 cycles. Via MiXCR, TCRdb re-called the 5' RACE reads, giving one row per CDR3 protein. The data hold about 580,000 distinct CDR3 sequences, with more than 45% observed a single time. The sequencing input was blood. The receptors were gathered from a man older than 75 in good health.

This sequence joins TRBV7-6 and TRBJ2-1; 10 bases are a match to TRBD1. The CDR3 loop spans 15 amino acids. The germline gives CDR1 SGHVS, CDR2 FNYEAQ. V lost 3 bases and J lost 8; bases outside the gene matches: 7. The chain's CDR3 is CASSLGGQGKDEQFF. The DNA of the CDR3 is TGTGCCAGCAGCTTGGGGGGACAGGGGAAGGATGAGCAGTTCTTC.

On this clonotype itself: The junction and the germline gene differ at one end; a read error may be behind it. The chain joins TRBV6-5 to TRBJ2-5; possibly TRBD1 or TRBD2 for D (5 bases each). Germline V CDR1 and CDR2: MNHEY, SVGAGI. This CDR3 contains 15 residues. DNA for the CDR3: TGTGCCAGCAGTTCCGGGGCGGCGGGCCAAAAGACCCAGTACTTC. Encoded protein: CASSSGAAGQKTQYF.

The CDR3 region is CAWSPQGPLQETQYF. In DNA, the CDR3 is TGTGCCTGGAGTCCCCAGGGGCCCTTACAAGAGACCCAGTACTTC. The chain combines TRBV30 with TRBJ2-7, with a weak D call TRBD1 (6 bases). The J call is uncertain, as TRBJ2-5 better fits the DNA end. The CDR3 runs 15 residues. Germline lookup yields CDR1 GTSNPN and CDR2 SVGIG (reference sequence).

The table lists this clonotype with many counts. The chain combines TRBV29-1 with TRBJ2-7, with 7 bases matching TRBD1. CDR3 length equals 13 residues. After removal of 4 bases from V and 2 bases from J, the junction contained 5 bases not matched to a gene. Germline V gene sequence: CDR1 SQVTM, CDR2 ANQGSEA. The CDR3 coding sequence is TGCAGCGTTGGGACCGGGACAGCCTACGAGCAGTACTTC. It translates to CSVGTGTAYEQYF.

The J gene is TRBJ1-5, the V gene TRBV6-2 or TRBV6-3; D gene unclear. The CDR3 consists of 14 residues. The germline gives CDR1 MNHEY, CDR2 SVGEGT. Trimming cost V 0 bases and J 10 bases, with 13 bases left between them. Here the CDR3 reads CASSYSMAVNPQHF. For the CDR3, the DNA is TGTGCCAGCAGTTACTCGATGGCCGTTAATCCCCAGCATTTT.

Worth noting for this clonotype: An end of the junction does not agree with germline; a read error may underlie this. V is TRBV7-6 and J is TRBJ1-6, with D possibly TRBD1 on 5 matching bases. Looked up from germline, CDR1 is SGHVS and CDR2 is FNYEAQ. The CDR3 runs 16 residues. Written as DNA, the CDR3 is TGTGTCAGCAGCGCCTCACCGGACACTTATAATTCACCCCTCCACTTT. It yields the protein CVSSASPDTYNSPLHF.

The V gene is TRBV11-2, the J gene TRBJ2-5, with 7 positions matching TRBD2. J lost 5 bases, V lost 3 bases, and 9 bases had no gene match. CDR1 SGHAT and CDR2 FQNNGV come from the germline V gene. This CDR3 has 15 residues. Written as DNA, the CDR3 is TGTGCCAGCAGCTTCAATTCCGGGGGAGGGGAGACCCAGTACTTC. It specifies CASSFNSGGGETQYF.

This chain links TRBV3-1 with TRBJ2-7; no definite D call. The CDR3 contains 13 residues. Trimming took off 1 base at V and 0 bases at J, with 4 bases between the two ends. Per germline, CDR1 LGHDT and CDR2 YNNKEL (reference sequence). The CDR3, as DNA: TGTGCCAGCAGCCAAGGACCCTCCTACGAGCAGTACTTC. Residues: CASSQGPSYEQYF.